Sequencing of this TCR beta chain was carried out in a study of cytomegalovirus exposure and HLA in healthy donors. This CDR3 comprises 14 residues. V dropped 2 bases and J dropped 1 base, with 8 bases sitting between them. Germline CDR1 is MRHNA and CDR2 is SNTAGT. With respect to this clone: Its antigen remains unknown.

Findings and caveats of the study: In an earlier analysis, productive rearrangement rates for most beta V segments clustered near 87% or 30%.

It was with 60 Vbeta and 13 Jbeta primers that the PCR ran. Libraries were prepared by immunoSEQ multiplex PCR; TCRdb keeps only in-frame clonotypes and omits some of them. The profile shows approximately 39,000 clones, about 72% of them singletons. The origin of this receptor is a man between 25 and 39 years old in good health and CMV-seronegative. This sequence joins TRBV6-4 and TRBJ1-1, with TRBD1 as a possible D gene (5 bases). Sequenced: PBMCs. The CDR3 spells CASSDLTGNTEAFF. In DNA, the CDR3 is TGTGCCAGCAGTGACCTAACAGGGAACACTGAAGCTTTCTTT.